One and the same sample provided the 26 T cell receptor beta chains below, sequenced in a study of cytomegalovirus exposure and HLA in healthy donors. Primers for the PCR totalled 60 Vbeta and 13 Jbeta. The protocol was immunoSEQ multiplex PCR, while the TCRdb copy is restricted to in-frame clones and leaves out a portion. The repertoire holds 120,000 or so clones, approximately 80% seen once, with more than 1.4% in the top ten. What was sequenced was PBMCs. These receptors came from a woman aged 18-29 years in good health and CMV-seronegative.

This clone is a singleton in its sample. The chain joins TRBV7-2 to TRBJ1-1, with D maybe TRBD1 (5 bases). CDR3 length: 17 amino acids. Germline assignment: CDR1 SGHTA and CDR2 FQGNSA. V shed 0 bases and J shed 5 bases, with 19 bases lying between them. CDR3 bases: TGTGCCAGCAGCTTAGCCTCCGGGGTCGGGGGATGGACTGAAGCTTTCTTT. Its translation is CASSLASGVGGWTEAFF.

The chain uses TRBV6-1 and TRBJ1-5; D gene ambiguous. Germline V gene lookup returns CDR1 MNHNS and CDR2 SASEGT. Trimming removed 5 bases from V and 2 bases from J, with 13 bases in between. The CDR3 loop spans 15 amino acids. The CDR3: CASSLGILGNQPQHF. CDR3 bases: TGTGCCAGCAGTCTCGGGATTTTGGGCAATCAGCCCCAGCATTTT.

This CDR3 reads CASSSLAGINEQFF. CDR3 in DNA: TGCGCCAGCAGCTCCCTAGCGGGGATCAATGAGCAGTTCTTC. V is TRBV5-1 and J is TRBJ2-1, with 9 bases matching TRBD2. The germline CDR1 and CDR2 sequences are SGHRS and YFSETQ. The ends lost 3 bases at V and 6 bases at J; junction bases unmatched: 4. This CDR3 contains 14 residues.

This clone has more than one count but fewer than ten. CDR3 coding DNA: TGTGCCAGCAGCTCGCCGCGGGATCGCTACGAGCAGTACTTC. This gives the protein CASSSPRDRYEQYF. The chain is built from TRBV11-2 and TRBJ2-7, with D perhaps TRBD2 (6 bases). Trimming cost V 4 bases and J 3 bases, with 13 bases left between them. The CDR3 spans 14 residues. Germline-derived CDR1 and CDR2 are SGHAT and FQNNGV.

The chain couples TRBV5-1 to TRBJ1-1; no reliable D call. CDR3 length: 13 amino acids. V lost 0 bases and J 7 bases, leaving 10 bases between the germline ends. Germline loops: CDR1 SGHRS, CDR2 YFSETQ. CDR3 coding DNA: TGCGCCAGCAGCTTGGGGCAGACATTTGAAGCTTTCTTT. Protein sequence: CASSLGQTFEAFF.

The chain recombines TRBV7-2 with TRBJ2-5; possibly TRBD2 for D (5 bases). This CDR3 is 14 amino acids long. Germline CDR1 reads SGHTA; CDR2 reads FQGNSA. Trimming stripped 5 bases from V and 0 bases from J, with 10 bases between. The CDR3 loop is CASSRSGNQETQYF. In DNA form, the CDR3 reads TGTGCCAGCAGCCGATCCGGGAACCAAGAGACCCAGTACTTC.

The rearrangement joins TRBV4-1 to TRBJ1-5; 11 nucleotides align to TRBD1. Germline values: CDR1 MGHRA, CDR2 YSYEKL. Unmatched junction bases numbered 4, after V lost 5 bases and J lost 4 bases. The CDR3 extends over 15 amino acids. The CDR3 protein is CASSIRDRGNQPQHF. In DNA form, the CDR3 reads TGCGCCAGCAGCATCCGGGACAGGGGGAATCAGCCCCAGCATTTT.

This clone was seen a few times. The rearrangement links TRBV11-3 to TRBJ2-1, with D possibly being TRBD2 (5 bases). The V end lost 6 bases, the J end lost 1 base, and 16 bases lay between the germline ends. Germline lookup yields CDR1 SGHNT and CDR2 YENEEA. The CDR3 contains 16 residues. The CDR3 loop reads CASSATGSGSYNEQFF. CDR3 DNA sequence: TGTGCCAGCAGTGCTACGGGGAGTGGGTCCTACAATGAGCAGTTCTTC. The full variable domain, with the rest looked up from reference TRBV11-3 and TRBJ2-1, is EAGVVQSPRYKIIEKKQPVAFWCNPISGHNTLYWYLQNLGQGPELLIRYENEEAVDDSQLPKDRFSAERLKGVDSTLKIQPAELGDSAVYLCASSATGSGSYNEQFFGPGTRLTVL.

The chain links TRBV27 to TRBJ1-5; D call uncertain. Germline CDR1 is MNHEY and CDR2 is SMNVEV (reference sequence). The CDR3 sequence is 14 residues long. Trimming took off 5 bases at V and 0 bases at J, with 8 bases between the two ends. The CDR3 DNA reads TGTGCCAGCAGTGACTACAGTAGCAATCAGCCCCAGCATTTT. This gives the protein CASSDYSSNQPQHF.

CDR3 nucleotide sequence: TGTGCCAGCAGTTTATTGTCTCCCCGGGGGTACACTGAAGCTTTCTTT. Protein: CASSLLSPRGYTEAFF. The J gene is TRBJ1-1, the V gene TRBV27; perhaps TRBD1 as D (5 bases). The CDR3 is 16 residues long. V lost 1 base and J 3 bases, leaving 15 bases between the germline ends. Germline values: CDR1 MNHEY, CDR2 SMNVEV (reference sequence).

Of note for this clone: At one end, the junction sequence differs from germline, possibly due to a read error. This rearrangement joins TRBV7-8 to TRBJ2-6, with 7 bases identical to TRBD1. Per germline, CDR1 SGHVS and CDR2 FQNEAQ. The CDR3 is 17 amino acids. The chain's CDR3 is CASSLTGLSPGANGLTF. In DNA form, the CDR3 reads TGTGCCAGCAGCTTGACAGGGCTCTCCCCTGGGGCCAACGGCCTGACTTTC.

This clone appeared once. The same CDR3 is also encoded by other DNA sequences in this sample. The rearrangement uses TRBV13 and TRBJ1-1; tentative D call: TRBD1 (6 bases). Germline lookup yields CDR1 PRHDT and CDR2 FYEKMQ (reference sequence). Trimming shortened V by 4 bases and J by 0 bases, and 18 bases separated the two germline ends. This CDR3 region has 17 residues. DNA for the CDR3: TGTGCCAGCAGCTATGGGGCGGGGGCTGGATTGAACACTGAAGCTTTCTTT. This gives the protein CASSYGAGAGLNTEAFF.

The chain recombines TRBV7-3 with TRBJ1-1; D is uncertain. In germline, CDR1 is SGHTA, CDR2 FQGTGA. The CDR3 loop spans 11 amino acids. V was cut by 8 bases and J by 4 bases, with 8 bases left in between. CDR3 DNA sequence: TGTGCCAGCGTGGAGGGCACTGAAGCTTTCTTT. It specifies CASVEGTEAFF.

V and J are TRBV2 and TRBJ1-1; the D gene is possibly TRBD1 (5 bases). The CDR3 extends over 15 amino acids. The germline V and J ends were trimmed by 4 bases and 2 bases, with 14 bases remaining between them. Germline CDR1 is SNHLY and CDR2 is FYNNEI. This CDR3 reads CASSVYGGGNTEAFF. CDR3 in DNA: TGTGCCAGCAGTGTTTACGGGGGAGGAAACACTGAAGCTTTCTTT.

The chain couples TRBV6-5 to TRBJ2-7, with a weak D call TRBD1 (6 bases). Deletions cut 4 bases from V and 6 bases from J, with 16 bases between. CDR1 MNHEY and CDR2 SVGAGI come from the germline V gene. The CDR3 covers 14 residues. CDR3 residues: CASSSGDVFIEQYF. CDR3 DNA: TGTGCCAGCAGTTCAGGGGACGTCTTCATCGAGCAGTACTTC.

This clone came up once. The V gene is TRBV7-6, the J gene TRBJ1-1; 7 bases match TRBD1. The CDR3 contains 15 residues. Looked up from germline, CDR1 is SGHVS and CDR2 is FNYEAQ. V trimming: 4 bases; J trimming: 4 bases; junction bases outside the gene matches: 9. The CDR3 loop reads CASSSRGRRGTEAFF. CDR3 nucleotides: TGTGCCAGCAGCTCGAGGGGGCGCAGAGGCACTGAAGCTTTCTTT.

In its sample, this clone was seen a few times. The chain has TRBV18 and TRBJ1-2; a weak D match, TRBD1 (5 bases). Germline lookup yields CDR1 KGHSH and CDR2 LQKENI. This CDR3 spans 13 amino acids. Trimming pared 4 bases from V and 5 bases from J, leaving 11 bases between. CDR3 region: CASSRTGGYGYTF. For the CDR3, the DNA is TGTGCCAGCTCACGGACGGGGGGTTATGGCTACACCTTC.

This clone was found once. The CDR3 DNA sequence: TGTGCCAGCACCCTAAGCAGGGGCGAAGAAGCTTTCTTT. This translates into CASTLSRGEEAFF. This chain joins TRBV6-6 and TRBJ1-1; D might be TRBD1 (6 bases). Trimming stripped 7 bases from V and 8 bases from J, with 17 bases between. The length of the CDR3 is 13 residues. Germline V CDR1 and CDR2: MNHNY, SVGAGI (reference sequence).

This clone showed up just a few times. The chain is built from TRBV5-5 and TRBJ2-7; 7 bases align to TRBD2. Germline V CDR1 and CDR2: SGHKS, YYEKEE (reference sequence). This CDR3 has 15 amino acids. The ends lost 2 bases at V and 1 base at J; junction bases unmatched: 6. The CDR3 loop reads CASSLLAGESYEQYF. CDR3 nucleotide sequence: TGTGCCAGCAGCTTATTGGCGGGAGAATCCTACGAGCAGTACTTC.

The chain combines TRBV7-2 with TRBJ2-2, with 7 bases fitting TRBD1. The CDR3 consists of 16 residues. V shed 2 bases, J shed 2 bases, and the junction held 5 bases outside the gene matches. Germline V gene lookup returns CDR1 SGHTA and CDR2 FQGNSA. The CDR3 DNA reads as TGTGCCAGCAGCTTACTTTCAGGGGGAAACACCGGGGAGCTGTTTTTT. This sequence encodes CASSLLSGGNTGELFF.

The gene calls are TRBV5-1 and TRBJ1-1, with D perhaps matching TRBD1 (6 bases). The germline V gene encodes CDR1 SGHRS and CDR2 YFSETQ. This CDR3 comprises 16 residues. V was pared by 0 bases and J by 5 bases, with 17 bases between. The CDR3 here is CASSLDRMGGGTEAFF. The CDR3 DNA is TGCGCCAGCAGCTTGGATCGGATGGGAGGGGGGACTGAAGCTTTCTTT.

Here the CDR3 reads CASTWGRQGEQFF. The CDR3 DNA reads as TGTGCCAGTACCTGGGGCAGGCAGGGTGAGCAGTTCTTC. This sequence joins TRBV19 and TRBJ2-1; D may be TRBD1 (5 bases). V lost 7 bases and J 9 bases, leaving 16 bases between the germline ends. Looked up from germline, CDR1 is LNHDA and CDR2 is SQIVND (reference sequence). The CDR3 has 13 amino acids. The full variable domain, rest sourced from reference TRBV19 and TRBJ2-1, is DGGITQSPKYLFRKEGQNVTLSCEQNLNHDAMYWYRQDPGQGLRLIYYSQIVNDFQKGDIAEGYSVSREKKESFPLTVTSAQKNPTAFYLCASTWGRQGEQFFGPGTRLTVL.

CDR3 DNA sequence: TGTGCCAGCAGTCCCTTCCTACCAACTAATGAAAAACTGTTTTTT. Encoded protein: CASSPFLPTNEKLFF. The genes are TRBV6-5 and TRBJ1-4; no firm D call. The V end lost 5 bases, the J end lost 0 bases, and 10 bases lay between the germline ends. The CDR3 is 15 residues long. Germline values: CDR1 MNHEY, CDR2 SVGAGI.

The V gene is TRBV29-1, the J gene TRBJ1-4; 7 nucleotides line up with TRBD1. The CDR3 consists of 13 residues. Losses at the gene ends were 7 bases for V and 10 bases for J; bases not matched to a gene: 12. CDR1 is SQVTM, CDR2 ANQGSEA, per germline. In nucleotides, the CDR3 is TGCAGCGCCATCGGACAGGAGGGAGGAAAACTGTTTTTT. Its protein product is CSAIGQEGGKLFF.

The rearrangement uses TRBV18 and TRBJ1-2, with TRBD1 as a possible D gene (6 bases). CDR3 length: 13 residues. In germline, CDR1 is KGHSH, CDR2 LQKENI. Trimming cost V 2 bases and J 7 bases, with 11 bases left between them. DNA of the CDR3: TGTGCCAGCTCACCAACAGGGCCTCTTGGCTACACCTTC. It specifies CASSPTGPLGYTF.

Comments on this clone: Sequence at one end of the junction differs from germline and may be a read error. The chain recombines TRBV27 with TRBJ2-6, with D possibly matching TRBD1 (5 bases). The germline gives CDR1 MNHEY, CDR2 SMNVEV (reference sequence). CDR3 length: 18 amino acids. The CDR3 DNA reads as TGTGCCAGCAGTTTGAAGGGGCGGAGAATCTCTGGGGCCAACGGCCTGACTTTC. This sequence encodes CASSLKGRRISGANGLTF.